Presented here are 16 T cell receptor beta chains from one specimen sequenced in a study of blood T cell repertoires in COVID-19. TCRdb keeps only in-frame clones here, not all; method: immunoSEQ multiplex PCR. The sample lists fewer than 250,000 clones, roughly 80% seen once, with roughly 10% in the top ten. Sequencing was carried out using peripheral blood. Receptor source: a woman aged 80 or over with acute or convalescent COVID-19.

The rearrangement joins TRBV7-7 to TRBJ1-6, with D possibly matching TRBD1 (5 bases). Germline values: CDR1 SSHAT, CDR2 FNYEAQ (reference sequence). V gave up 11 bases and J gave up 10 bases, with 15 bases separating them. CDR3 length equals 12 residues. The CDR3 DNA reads TGTGCCCCGCCAGGGTTGGAATCACCCCTCCACTTT. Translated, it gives CAPPGLESPLHF. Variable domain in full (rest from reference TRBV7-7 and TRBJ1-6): GAGVSQSPRYKVTKRGQDVTLRCDPISSHATLYWYQQALGQGPEFLTYFNYEAQPDKSGLPSDRFSAERPEGSISTLTIQRTEQRDSAMYRCAPPGLESPLHFGNGTRLTVT.

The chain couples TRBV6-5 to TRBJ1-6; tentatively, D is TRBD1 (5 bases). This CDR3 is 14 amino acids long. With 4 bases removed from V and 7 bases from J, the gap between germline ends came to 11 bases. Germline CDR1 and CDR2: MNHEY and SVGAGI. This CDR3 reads CASSSRVKNSPLHF. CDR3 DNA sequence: TGTGCCAGCAGTTCCAGGGTAAAGAATTCACCCCTCCACTTT.

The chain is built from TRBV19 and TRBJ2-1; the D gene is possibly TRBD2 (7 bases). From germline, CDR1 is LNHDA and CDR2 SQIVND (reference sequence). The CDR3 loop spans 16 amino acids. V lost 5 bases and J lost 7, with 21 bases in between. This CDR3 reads CASSPTLGGAGNEQFF. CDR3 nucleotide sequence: TGTGCCAGTAGTCCAACCCTGGGGGGGGCAGGGAATGAGCAGTTCTTC.

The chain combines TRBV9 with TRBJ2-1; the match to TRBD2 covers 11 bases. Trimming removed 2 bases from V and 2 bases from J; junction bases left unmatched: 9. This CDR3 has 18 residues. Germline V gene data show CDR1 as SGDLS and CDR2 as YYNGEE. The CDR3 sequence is CASSVGPLAGGPYNEQFF. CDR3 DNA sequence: TGTGCCAGCAGCGTCGGCCCCCTAGCGGGAGGTCCCTACAATGAGCAGTTCTTC.

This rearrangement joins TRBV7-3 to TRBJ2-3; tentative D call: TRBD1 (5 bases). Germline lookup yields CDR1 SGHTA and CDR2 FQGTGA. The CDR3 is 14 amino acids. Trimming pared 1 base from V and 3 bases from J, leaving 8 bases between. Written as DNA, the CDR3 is TGTGCCAGCAGCTTAAAGGGGTTGACAGATACGCAGTATTTT. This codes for CASSLKGLTDTQYF.

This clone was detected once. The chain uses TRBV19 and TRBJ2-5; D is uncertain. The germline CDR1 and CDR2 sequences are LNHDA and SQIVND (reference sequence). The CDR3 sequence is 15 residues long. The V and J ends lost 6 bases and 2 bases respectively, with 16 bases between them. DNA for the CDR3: TGTGCCAGTAGGCCCCACAGCAACAGACAAGAGACCCAGTACTTC. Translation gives CASRPHSNRQETQYF.

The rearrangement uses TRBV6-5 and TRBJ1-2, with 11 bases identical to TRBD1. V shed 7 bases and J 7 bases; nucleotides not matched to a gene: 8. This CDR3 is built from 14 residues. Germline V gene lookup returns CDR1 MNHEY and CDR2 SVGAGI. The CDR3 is CASKLGQGAVGYTF. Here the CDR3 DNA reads TGTGCCAGCAAACTTGGACAGGGGGCCGTTGGCTACACCTTC.

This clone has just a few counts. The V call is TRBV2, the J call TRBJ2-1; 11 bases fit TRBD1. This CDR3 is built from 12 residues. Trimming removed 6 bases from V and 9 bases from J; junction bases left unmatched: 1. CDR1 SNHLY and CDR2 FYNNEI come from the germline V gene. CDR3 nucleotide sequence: TGTGCCAGCAGAGGGACAGGGGGTGAGCAGTTCTTC. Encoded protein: CASRGTGGEQFF. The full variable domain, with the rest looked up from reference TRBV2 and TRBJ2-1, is EPEVTQTPSHQVTQMGQEVILRCVPISNHLYFYWYRQILGQKVEFLVSFYNNEISEKSEIFDDQFSVERPDGSNFTLKIRSTKLEDSAMYFCASRGTGGEQFFGPGTRLTVL.

The CDR3 loop is CASSLTSGRPYEQYF. The CDR3 DNA reads as TGTGCCAGCAGCTTAACTAGCGGGAGGCCCTACGAGCAGTACTTC. This sequence joins TRBV7-8 and TRBJ2-7, with 12 bases matching TRBD2. The CDR3 runs 15 residues. Germline V gives CDR1 SGHVS, CDR2 FQNEAQ. With V trimmed by 2 bases and J by 2 bases, 1 base remained unmatched.

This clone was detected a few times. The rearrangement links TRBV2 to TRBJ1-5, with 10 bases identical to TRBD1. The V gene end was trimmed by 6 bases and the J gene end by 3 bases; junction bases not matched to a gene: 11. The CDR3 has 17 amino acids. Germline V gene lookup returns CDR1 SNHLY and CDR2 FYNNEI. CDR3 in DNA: TGTGCCAGCAGCCGAGGACAGGGGGTCGGGAACAATCAGCCCCAGCATTTT. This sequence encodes CASSRGQGVGNNQPQHF.

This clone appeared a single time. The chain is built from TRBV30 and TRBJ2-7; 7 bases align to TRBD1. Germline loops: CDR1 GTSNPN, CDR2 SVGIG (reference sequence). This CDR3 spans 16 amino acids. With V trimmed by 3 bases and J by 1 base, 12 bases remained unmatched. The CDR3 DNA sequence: TGTGCCTGGAGCCCCCCCGGAGGACAGGCTTCCTACGAGCAGTACTTC. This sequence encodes CAWSPPGGQASYEQYF. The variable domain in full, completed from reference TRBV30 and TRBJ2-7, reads SQTIHQWPATLVQPVGSPLSLECTVEGTSNPNLYWYRQAAGRGLQLLFYSVGIGQISSEVPQNLSASRPQDRQFILSSKKLLLSDSGFYLCAWSPPGGQASYEQYFGPGTRLTVT.

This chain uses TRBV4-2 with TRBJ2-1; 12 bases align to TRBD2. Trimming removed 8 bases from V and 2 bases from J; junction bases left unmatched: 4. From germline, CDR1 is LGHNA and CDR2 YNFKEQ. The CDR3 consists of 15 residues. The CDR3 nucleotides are TGTGCCAGCCGACTAGCGGGGGACACCTACAATGAGCAGTTCTTC. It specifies CASRLAGDTYNEQFF.

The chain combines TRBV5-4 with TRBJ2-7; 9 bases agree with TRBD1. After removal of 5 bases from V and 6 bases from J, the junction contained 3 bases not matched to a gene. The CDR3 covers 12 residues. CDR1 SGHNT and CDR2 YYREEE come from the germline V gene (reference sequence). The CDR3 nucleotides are TGTGCCAGCAGTATGGACAGGGGCGAGCAGTACTTC. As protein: CASSMDRGEQYF.

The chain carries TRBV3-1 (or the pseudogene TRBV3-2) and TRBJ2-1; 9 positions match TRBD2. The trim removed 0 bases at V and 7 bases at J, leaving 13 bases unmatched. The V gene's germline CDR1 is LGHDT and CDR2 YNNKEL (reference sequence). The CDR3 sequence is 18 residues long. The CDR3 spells CASSQDLARREGLNEQFF. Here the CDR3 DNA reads TGTGCCAGCAGCCAAGATCTGGCACGGCGGGAGGGCCTGAATGAGCAGTTCTTC.

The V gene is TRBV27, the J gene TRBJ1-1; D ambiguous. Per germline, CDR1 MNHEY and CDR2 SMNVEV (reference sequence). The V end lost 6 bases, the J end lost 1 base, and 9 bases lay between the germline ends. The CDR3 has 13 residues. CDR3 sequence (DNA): TGTGCCAGCAGGCGCGGCGGGAACACTGAAGCTTTCTTT. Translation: CASRRGGNTEAFF.

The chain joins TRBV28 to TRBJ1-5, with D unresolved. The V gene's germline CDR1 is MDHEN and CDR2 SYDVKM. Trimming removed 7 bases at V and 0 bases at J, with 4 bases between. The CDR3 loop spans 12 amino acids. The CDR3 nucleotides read TGTGCCAGCAAGAGTAGCAATCAGCCCCAGCATTTT. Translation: CASKSSNQPQHF.